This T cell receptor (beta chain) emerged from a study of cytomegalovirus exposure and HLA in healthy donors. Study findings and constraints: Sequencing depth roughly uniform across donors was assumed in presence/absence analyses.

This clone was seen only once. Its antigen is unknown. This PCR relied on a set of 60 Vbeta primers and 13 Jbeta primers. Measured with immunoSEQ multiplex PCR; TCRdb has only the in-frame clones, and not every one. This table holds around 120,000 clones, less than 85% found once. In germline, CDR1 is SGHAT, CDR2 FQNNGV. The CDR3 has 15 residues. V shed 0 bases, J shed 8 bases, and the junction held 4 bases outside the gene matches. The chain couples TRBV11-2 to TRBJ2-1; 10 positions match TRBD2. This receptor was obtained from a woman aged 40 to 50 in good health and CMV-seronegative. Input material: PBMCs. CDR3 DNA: TGTGCCAGCAGCTTAGAAGCGGGAGGGCCGGATGAGCAGTTCTTC. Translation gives CASSLEAGGPDEQFF.